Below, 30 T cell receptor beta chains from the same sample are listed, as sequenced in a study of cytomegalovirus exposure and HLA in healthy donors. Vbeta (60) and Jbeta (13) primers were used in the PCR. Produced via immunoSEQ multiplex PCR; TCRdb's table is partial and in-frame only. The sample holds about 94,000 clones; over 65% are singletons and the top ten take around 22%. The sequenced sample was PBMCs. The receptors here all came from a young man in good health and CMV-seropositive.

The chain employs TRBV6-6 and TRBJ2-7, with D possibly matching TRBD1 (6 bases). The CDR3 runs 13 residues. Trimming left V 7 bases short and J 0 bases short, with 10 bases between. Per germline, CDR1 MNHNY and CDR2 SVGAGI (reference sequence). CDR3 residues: CASNRDTSYEQYF. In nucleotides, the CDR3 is TGTGCCAGCAATCGGGACACCTCCTACGAGCAGTACTTC.

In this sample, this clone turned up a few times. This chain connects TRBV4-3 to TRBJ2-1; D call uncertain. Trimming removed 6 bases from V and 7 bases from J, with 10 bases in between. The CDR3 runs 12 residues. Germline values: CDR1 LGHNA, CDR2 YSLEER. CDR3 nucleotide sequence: TGCGCCAGCAGTAATTATCGGAATGAGCAGTTCTTC. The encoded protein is CASSNYRNEQFF.

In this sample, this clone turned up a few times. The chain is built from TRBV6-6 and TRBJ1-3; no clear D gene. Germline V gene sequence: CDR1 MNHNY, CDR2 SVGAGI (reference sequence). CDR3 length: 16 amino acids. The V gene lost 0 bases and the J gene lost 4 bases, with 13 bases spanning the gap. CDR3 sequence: CASSYSSTGAGNTIYF. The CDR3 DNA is TGTGCCAGCAGTTACTCGTCAACGGGAGCAGGAAACACCATATATTTT.

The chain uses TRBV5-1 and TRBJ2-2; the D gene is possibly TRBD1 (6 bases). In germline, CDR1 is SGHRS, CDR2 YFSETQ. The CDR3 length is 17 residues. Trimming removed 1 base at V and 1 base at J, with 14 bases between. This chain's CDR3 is CASSLFGGWENTGELFF. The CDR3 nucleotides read TGCGCCAGCAGCTTGTTTGGGGGCTGGGAGAACACCGGGGAGCTGTTTTTT.

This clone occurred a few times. For the CDR3, the DNA is TGTGCCAGCAGTGACGGGACTTTTAAATATGGCTACACCTTC. This sequence encodes CASSDGTFKYGYTF. The chain has TRBV6-5 and TRBJ1-2; D is perhaps TRBD1 (5 bases). CDR1 is MNHEY and CDR2 is SVGAGI in the germline V gene. The CDR3 sequence is 14 residues long. The germline V and J ends were trimmed by 5 bases and 5 bases, with 15 bases remaining between them.

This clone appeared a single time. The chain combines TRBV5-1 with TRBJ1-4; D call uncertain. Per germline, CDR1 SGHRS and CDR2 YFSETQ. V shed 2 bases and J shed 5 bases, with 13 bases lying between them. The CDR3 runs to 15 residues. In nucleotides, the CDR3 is TGCGCCAGCAGCTTAGGTAACAGCCTAAATGAAAAACTGTTTTTT. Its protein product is CASSLGNSLNEKLFF.

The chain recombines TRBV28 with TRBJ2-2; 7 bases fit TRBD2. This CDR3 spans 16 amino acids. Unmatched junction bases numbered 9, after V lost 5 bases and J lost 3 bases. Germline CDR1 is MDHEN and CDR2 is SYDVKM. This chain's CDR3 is CASSPWGGMDTGELFF. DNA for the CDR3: TGTGCCAGCAGTCCGTGGGGAGGGATGGACACCGGGGAGCTGTTTTTT. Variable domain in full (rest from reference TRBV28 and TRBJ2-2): DVKVTQSSRYLVKRTGEKVFLECVQDMDHENMFWYRQDPGLGLRLIYFSYDVKMKEKGDIPEGYSVSREKKERFSLILESASTNQTSMYLCASSPWGGMDTGELFFGEGSRLTVL.

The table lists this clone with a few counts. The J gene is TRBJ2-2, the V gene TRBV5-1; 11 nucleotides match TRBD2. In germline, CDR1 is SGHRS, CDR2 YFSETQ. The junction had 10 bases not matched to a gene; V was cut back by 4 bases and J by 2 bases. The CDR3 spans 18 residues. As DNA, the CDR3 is TGCGCCAGCAGCCCCACTAGCGGGGGCCCCTATAACACCGGGGAGCTGTTTTTT. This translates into CASSPTSGGPYNTGELFF.

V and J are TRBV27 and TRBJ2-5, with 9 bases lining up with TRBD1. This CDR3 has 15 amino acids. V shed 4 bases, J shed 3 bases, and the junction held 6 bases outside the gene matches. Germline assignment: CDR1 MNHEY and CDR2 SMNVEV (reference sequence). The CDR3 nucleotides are TGTGCCAGCAGTTCCCCCGGGACAGGGAAAGAGACCCAGTACTTC. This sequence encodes CASSSPGTGKETQYF.

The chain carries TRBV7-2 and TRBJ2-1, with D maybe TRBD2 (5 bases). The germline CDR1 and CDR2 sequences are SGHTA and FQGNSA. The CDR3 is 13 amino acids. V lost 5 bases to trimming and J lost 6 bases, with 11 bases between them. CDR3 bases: TGTGCCAGCAGCCCGGACTTGTCCAATGAGCAGTTCTTC. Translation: CASSPDLSNEQFF.

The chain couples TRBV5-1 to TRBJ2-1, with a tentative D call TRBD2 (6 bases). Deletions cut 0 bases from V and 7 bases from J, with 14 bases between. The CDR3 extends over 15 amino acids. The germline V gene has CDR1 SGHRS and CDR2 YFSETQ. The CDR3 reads CASSLAFREVNEQFF. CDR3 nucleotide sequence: TGCGCCAGCAGCTTGGCCTTCAGGGAGGTAAATGAGCAGTTCTTC.

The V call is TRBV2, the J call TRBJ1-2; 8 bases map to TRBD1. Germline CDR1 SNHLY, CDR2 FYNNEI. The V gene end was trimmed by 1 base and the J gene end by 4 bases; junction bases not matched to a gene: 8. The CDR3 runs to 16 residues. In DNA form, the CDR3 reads TGTGCCAGCAGTGAAGGGGAGGGGACAGGTCCCTATGGCTACACCTTC. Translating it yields CASSEGEGTGPYGYTF.

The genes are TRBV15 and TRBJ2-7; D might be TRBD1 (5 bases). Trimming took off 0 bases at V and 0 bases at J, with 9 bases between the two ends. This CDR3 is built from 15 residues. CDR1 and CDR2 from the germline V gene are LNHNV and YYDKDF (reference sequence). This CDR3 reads CATSRERTFSYEQYF. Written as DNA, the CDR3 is TGTGCCACCAGCAGAGAGAGGACATTCTCCTACGAGCAGTACTTC.

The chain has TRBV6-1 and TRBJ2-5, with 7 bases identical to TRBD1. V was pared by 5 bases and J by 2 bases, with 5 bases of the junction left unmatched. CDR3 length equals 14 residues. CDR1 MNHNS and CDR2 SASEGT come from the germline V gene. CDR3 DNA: TGTGCCAGCAGTCCGACAGGGAGTCAAGAGACCCAGTACTTC. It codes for CASSPTGSQETQYF.

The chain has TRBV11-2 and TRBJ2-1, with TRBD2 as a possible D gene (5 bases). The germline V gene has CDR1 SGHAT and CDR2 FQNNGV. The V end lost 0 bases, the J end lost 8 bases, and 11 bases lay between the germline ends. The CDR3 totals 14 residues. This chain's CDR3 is CASSLDPSSHEQFF. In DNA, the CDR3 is TGTGCCAGCAGCTTAGACCCTAGCTCCCATGAGCAGTTCTTC.

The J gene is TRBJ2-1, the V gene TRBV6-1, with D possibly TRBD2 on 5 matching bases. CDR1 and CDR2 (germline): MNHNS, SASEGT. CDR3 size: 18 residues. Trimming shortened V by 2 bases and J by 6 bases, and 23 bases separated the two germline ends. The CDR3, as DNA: TGTGCCAGCAGTGAATTGGCCGAAGCCGGACTTAGGGTCAATGAGCAGTTCTTC. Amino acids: CASSELAEAGLRVNEQFF.

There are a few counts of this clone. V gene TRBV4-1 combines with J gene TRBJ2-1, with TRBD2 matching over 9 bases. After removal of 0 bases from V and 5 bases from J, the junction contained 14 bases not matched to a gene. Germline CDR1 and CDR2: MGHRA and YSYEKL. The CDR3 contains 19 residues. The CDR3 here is CASSQDQSGGFRMDNEQFF. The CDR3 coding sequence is TGCGCCAGCAGCCAAGACCAGAGCGGGGGGTTTCGCATGGACAATGAGCAGTTCTTC.

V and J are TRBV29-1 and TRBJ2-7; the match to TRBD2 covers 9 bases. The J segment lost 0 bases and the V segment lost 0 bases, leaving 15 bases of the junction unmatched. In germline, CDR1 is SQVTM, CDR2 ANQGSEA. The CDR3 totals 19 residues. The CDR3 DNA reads TGCAGCGTTGAAGATCCTCTCCAAGTAGCGGGGGACGGCTCCTACGAGCAGTACTTC. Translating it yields CSVEDPLQVAGDGSYEQYF.

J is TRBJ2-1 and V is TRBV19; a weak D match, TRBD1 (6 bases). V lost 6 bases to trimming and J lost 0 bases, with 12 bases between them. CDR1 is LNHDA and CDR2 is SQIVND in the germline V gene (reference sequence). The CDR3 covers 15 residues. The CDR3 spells CASSGTPSSYNEQFF. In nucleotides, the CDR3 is TGTGCCAGTAGCGGGACACCGAGCTCCTACAATGAGCAGTTCTTC.

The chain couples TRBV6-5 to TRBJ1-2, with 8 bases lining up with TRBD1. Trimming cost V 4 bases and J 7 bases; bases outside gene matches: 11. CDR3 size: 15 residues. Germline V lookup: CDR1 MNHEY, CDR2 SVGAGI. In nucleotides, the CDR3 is TGTGCCAGCAGTTTCTGGACAGGGAGGGGGTCTGGCTACACCTTC. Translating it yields CASSFWTGRGSGYTF.

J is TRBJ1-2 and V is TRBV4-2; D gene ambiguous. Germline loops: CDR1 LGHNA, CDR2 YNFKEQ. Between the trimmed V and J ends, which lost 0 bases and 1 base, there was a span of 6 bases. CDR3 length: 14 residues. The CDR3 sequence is CASSQDPGNYGYTF. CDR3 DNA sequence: TGTGCCAGCAGCCAAGATCCAGGTAACTATGGCTACACCTTC.

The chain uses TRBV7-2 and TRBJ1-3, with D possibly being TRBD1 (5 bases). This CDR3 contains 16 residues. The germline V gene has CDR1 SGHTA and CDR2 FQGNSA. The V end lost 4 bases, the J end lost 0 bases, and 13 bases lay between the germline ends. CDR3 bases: TGTGCCAGCAGCTCGCAGCCGGGGGGCTCTGGAAACACCATATATTTT. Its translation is CASSSQPGGSGNTIYF.

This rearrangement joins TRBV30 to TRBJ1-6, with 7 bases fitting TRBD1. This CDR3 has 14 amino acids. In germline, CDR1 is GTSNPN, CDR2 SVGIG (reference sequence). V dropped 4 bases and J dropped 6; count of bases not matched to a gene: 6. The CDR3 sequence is CAWNEGTVNSPLHF. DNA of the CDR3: TGTGCCTGGAATGAGGGGACAGTTAATTCACCCCTCCACTTT.

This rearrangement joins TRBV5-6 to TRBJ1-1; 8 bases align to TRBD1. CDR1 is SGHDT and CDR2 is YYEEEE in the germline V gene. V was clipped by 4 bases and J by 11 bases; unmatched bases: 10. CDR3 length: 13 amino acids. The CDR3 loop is CASSRVQGAGAFF. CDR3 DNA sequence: TGTGCCAGCAGCAGAGTTCAGGGGGCAGGGGCTTTCTTT.

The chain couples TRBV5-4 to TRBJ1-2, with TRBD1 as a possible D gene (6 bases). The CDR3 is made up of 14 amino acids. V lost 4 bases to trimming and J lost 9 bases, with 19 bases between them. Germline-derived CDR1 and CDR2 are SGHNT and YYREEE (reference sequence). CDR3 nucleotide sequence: TGTGCCAGCAGCCGAGGGTGGGGGCAGGGAAGCTACACCTTC. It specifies CASSRGWGQGSYTF.

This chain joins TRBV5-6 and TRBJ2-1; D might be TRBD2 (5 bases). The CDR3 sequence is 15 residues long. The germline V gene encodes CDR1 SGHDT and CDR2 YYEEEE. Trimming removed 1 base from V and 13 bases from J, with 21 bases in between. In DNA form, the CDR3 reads TGTGCCAGCAGCTTGAAAACTGTCGGAAGGGAGCCTCAGTTCTTC. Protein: CASSLKTVGREPQFF.

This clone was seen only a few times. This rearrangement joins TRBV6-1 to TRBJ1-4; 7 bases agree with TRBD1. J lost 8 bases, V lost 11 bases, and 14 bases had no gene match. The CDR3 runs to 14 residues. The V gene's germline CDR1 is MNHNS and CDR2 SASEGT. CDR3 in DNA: TGTGCCGAGGCGAGACAGGGCTCTTTAGAAAAACTGTTTTTT. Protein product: CAEARQGSLEKLFF.

CDR3: CASTAAGPAYEQYF. CDR3 nucleotides: TGTGCCAGCACCGCGGCAGGGCCCGCCTACGAGCAGTACTTC. The chain is built from TRBV7-8 and TRBJ2-7; D possibly corresponds to TRBD1 (5 bases). Germline CDR1 SGHVS, CDR2 FQNEAQ. V lost 7 bases and J lost 2, with 15 bases in between. This CDR3 contains 14 residues.

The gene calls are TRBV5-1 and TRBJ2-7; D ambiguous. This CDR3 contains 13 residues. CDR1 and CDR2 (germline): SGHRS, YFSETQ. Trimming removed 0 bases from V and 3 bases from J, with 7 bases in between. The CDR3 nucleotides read TGCGCCAGCAGCTTGGACGGAGACTACGAGCAGTACTTC. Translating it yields CASSLDGDYEQYF.

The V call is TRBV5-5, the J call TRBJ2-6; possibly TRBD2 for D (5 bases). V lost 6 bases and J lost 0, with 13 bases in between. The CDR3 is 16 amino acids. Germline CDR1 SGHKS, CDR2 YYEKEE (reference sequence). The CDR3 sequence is CASTKVRDSGANVLTF. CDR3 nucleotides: TGTGCCAGCACCAAGGTTCGGGACTCTGGGGCCAACGTCCTGACTTTC.